This TCR beta chain came from a study of CD8 T cells in ankylosing spondylitis. TCRdb reprocessed the 5' RACE reads via MiXCR and lists one record per CDR3 protein. The profile covers just over 350,000 distinct CDR3 sequences, with roughly 20% appearing a single time and around 12% taken by the ten largest. In its sample, this clonotype was seen many times. The CDR3 covers 10 residues. With 7 bases removed from V and 5 bases from J, the gap between germline ends came to 8 bases. Germline CDR1 is SQVTM and CDR2 is ANQGSEA. The source of this sequence is a male donor with ankylosing spondylitis or in good health (not recorded which). Material: blood, either unsorted or a sorted T cell fraction (not recorded which). The chain couples TRBV29-1 to TRBJ2-5; D uncertain. CDR3 sequence (DNA): TGCAGCGCCCTTTTGGAGACCCAGTACTTC. As protein: CSALLETQYF.